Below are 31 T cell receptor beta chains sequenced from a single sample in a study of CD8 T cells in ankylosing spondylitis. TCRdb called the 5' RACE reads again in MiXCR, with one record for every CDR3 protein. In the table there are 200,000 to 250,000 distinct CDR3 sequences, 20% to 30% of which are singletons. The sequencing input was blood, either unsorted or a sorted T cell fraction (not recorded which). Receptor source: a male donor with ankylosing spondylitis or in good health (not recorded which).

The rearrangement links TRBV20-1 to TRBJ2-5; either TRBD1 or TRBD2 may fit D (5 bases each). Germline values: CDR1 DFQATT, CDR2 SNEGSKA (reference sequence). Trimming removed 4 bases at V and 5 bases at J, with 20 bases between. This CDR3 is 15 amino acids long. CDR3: CSATAGTTNGETQYF. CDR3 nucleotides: TGCAGTGCTACAGCAGGGACCACGAATGGGGAGACCCAGTACTTC.

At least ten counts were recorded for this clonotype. CDR3 coding DNA: TGCAGTGCTAGGGCGGGAAAGGGAACAGATACGCAGTATTTT. Translated: CSARAGKGTDTQYF. The V gene is TRBV20-1, the J gene TRBJ2-3, with D possibly TRBD2 on 6 matching bases. Trimming removed 3 bases from V and 3 bases from J, with 13 bases in between. CDR1 is DFQATT, CDR2 SNEGSKA, per germline (reference sequence). This CDR3 region has 14 residues.

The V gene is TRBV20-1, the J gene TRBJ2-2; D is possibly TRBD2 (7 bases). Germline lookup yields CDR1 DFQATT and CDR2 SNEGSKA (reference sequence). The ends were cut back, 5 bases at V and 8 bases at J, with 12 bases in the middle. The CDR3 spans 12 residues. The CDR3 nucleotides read TGCAGTGCTCCCGCGGGGGCGGGGGAGCTGTTTTTT. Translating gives CSAPAGAGELFF.

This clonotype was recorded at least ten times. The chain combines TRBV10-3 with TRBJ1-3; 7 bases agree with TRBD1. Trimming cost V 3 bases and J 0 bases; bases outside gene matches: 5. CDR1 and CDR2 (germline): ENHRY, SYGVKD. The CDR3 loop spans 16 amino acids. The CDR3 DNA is TGTGCCATCAGTGACGACAGGGACAGCTCTGGAAACACCATATATTTT. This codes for CAISDDRDSSGNTIYF.

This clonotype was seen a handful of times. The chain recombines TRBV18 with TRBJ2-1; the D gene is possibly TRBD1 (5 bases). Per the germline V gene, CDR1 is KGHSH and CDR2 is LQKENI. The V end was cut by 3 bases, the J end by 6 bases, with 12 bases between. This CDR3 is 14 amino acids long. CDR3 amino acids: CASSPFRDFNEQFF. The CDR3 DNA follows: TGTGCCAGCTCACCGTTCAGGGATTTCAATGAGCAGTTCTTC.

The CDR3 nucleotides read TGTGCCAGCAGCTTAGTGGGGGCCACTAGCGGTATATCCTACGAGCAGTACTTC. Amino acid sequence: CASSLVGATSGISYEQYF. This chain uses TRBV11-2 with TRBJ2-7; the match to TRBD2 covers 8 bases. Germline CDR1 and CDR2: SGHAT and FQNNGV. This CDR3 region has 18 residues. Losses at the gene ends were 1 base for V and 1 base for J; bases not matched to a gene: 12.

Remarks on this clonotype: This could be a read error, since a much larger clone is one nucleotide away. The CDR3 here is CASSPPGGMTNEQYF. In DNA, the CDR3 is TGCGCCAGCAGCCCCCCCGGGGGGATGACGAACGAGCAGTACTTC. The rearrangement links TRBV5-1 to TRBJ2-7, with TRBD2 matching 7 bases. Trimming removed 4 bases from V and 5 bases from J; junction bases left unmatched: 12. Germline V gives CDR1 SGHRS, CDR2 YFSETQ. The CDR3 consists of 15 residues. Filled out from reference TRBV5-1 and TRBJ2-7, the complete variable domain reads KAGVTQTPRYLIKTRGQQVTLSCSPISGHRSVSWYQQTPGQGLQFLFEYFSETQRNKGNFPGRFSGRQFSNSRSEMNVSTLELGDSALYLCASSPPGGMTNEQYFGPGTRLTVT.

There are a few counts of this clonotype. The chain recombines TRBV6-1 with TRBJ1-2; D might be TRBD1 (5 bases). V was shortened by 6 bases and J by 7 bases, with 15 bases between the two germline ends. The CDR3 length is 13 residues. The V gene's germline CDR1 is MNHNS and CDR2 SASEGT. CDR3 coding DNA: TGTGCCAGCAGCCCCGGGCAGGGACGTGGCTACACCTTC. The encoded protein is CASSPGQGRGYTF.

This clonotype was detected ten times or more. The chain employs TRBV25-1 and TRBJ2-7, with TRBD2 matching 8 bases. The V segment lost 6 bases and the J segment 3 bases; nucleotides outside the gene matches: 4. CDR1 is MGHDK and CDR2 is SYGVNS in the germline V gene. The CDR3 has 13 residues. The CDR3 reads CASRLSGSYEQYF. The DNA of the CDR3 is TGTGCCAGCAGACTCAGCGGGAGCTACGAGCAGTACTTC.

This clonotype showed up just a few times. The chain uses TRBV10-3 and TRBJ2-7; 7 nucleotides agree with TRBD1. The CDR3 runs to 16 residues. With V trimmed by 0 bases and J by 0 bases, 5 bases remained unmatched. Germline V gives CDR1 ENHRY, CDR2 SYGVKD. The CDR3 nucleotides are TGTGCCATCAGTGAGTCAGGGGGCTTAAGCTCCTACGAGCAGTACTTC. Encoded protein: CAISESGGLSSYEQYF.

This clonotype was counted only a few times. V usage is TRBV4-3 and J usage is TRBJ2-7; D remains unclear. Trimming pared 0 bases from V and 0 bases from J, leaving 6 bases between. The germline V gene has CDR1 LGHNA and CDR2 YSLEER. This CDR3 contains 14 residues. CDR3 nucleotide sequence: TGCGCCAGCAGCCAAGAAATTTACTCCTACGAGCAGTACTTC. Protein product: CASSQEIYSYEQYF.

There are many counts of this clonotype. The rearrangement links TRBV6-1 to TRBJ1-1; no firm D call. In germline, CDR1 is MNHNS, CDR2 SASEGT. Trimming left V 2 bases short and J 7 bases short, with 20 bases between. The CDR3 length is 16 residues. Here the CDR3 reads CASSEIKGRGAGEAFF. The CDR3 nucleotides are TGTGCCAGCAGTGAAATCAAGGGTCGGGGAGCCGGTGAAGCTTTCTTT.

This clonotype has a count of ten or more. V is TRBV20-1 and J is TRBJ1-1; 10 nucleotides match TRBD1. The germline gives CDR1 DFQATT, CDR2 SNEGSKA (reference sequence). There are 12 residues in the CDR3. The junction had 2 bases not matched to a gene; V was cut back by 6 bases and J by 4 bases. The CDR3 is CSARTGGTEAFF. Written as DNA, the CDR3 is TGCAGTGCCCGGACAGGGGGCACTGAAGCTTTCTTT.

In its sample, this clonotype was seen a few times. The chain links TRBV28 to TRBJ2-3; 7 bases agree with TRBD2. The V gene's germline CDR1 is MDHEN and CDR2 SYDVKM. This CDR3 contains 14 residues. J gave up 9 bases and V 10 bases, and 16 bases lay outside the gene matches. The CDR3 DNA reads TGTGCCACCGGATCCGGGACTAAGTCCTCCACGCAGTATTTT. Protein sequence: CATGSGTKSSTQYF.

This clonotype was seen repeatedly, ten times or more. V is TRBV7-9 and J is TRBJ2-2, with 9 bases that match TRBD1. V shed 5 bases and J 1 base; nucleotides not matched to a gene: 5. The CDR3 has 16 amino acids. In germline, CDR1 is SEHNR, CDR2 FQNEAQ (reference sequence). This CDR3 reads CASSITGGMNTGELFF. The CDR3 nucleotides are TGTGCCAGCAGCATTACAGGGGGCATGAACACCGGGGAGCTGTTTTTT.

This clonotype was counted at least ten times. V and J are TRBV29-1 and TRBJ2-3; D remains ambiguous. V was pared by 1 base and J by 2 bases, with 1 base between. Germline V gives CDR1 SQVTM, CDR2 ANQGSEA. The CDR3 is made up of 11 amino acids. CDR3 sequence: CSVEATDTQYF. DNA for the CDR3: TGCAGCGTTGAAGCCACAGATACGCAGTATTTT.

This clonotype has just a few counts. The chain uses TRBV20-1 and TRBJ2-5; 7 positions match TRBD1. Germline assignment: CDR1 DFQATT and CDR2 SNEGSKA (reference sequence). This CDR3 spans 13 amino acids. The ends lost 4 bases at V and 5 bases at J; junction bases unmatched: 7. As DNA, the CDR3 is TGCAGTGCTACGGAAGGGGGCGCGGAGACCCAGTACTTC. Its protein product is CSATEGGAETQYF.

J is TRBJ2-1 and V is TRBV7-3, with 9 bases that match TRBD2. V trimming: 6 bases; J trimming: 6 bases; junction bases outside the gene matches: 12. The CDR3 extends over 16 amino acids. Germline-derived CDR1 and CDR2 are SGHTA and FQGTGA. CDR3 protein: CASSQFPGLAVNEQFF. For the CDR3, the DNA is TGTGCCAGCAGTCAGTTTCCGGGACTAGCCGTCAATGAGCAGTTCTTC.

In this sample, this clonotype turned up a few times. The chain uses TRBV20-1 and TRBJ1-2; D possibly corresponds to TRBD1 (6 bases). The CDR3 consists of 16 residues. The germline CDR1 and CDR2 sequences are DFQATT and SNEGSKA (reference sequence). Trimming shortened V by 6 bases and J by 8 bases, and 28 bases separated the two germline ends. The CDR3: CSAVKQGSESHAGYTF. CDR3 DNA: TGCAGTGCAGTCAAACAGGGTTCTGAGTCCCATGCAGGCTACACCTTC.

The CDR3 loop reads CSGQGTSYEQYF. CDR3 DNA: TGCAGCGGACAGGGGACGTCCTACGAGCAGTACTTC. V usage is TRBV29-1 and J usage is TRBJ2-7; 8 nucleotides match TRBD1. There are 12 residues in the CDR3. V trimming: 7 bases; J trimming: 1 base; junction bases outside the gene matches: 3. Germline loops: CDR1 SQVTM, CDR2 ANQGSEA.

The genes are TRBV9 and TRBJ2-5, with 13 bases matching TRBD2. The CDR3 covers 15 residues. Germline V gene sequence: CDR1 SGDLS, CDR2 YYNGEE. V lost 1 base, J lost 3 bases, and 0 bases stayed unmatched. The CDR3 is CASSVTSGREETQYF. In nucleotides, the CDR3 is TGTGCCAGCAGCGTAACTAGCGGGAGGGAAGAGACCCAGTACTTC.

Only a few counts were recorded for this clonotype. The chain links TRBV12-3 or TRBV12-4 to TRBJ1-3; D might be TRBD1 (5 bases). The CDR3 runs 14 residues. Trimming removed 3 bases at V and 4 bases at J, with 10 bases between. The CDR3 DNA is TGTGCCAGCAGTTTTGCGGGGCCGGGAAACACCATATATTTT. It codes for CASSFAGPGNTIYF.

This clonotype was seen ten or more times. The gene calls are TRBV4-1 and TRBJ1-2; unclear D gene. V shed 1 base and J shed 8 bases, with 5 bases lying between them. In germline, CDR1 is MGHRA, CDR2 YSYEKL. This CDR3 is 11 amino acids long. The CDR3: CASSQGKGYTF. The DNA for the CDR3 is TGCGCCAGCAGCCAAGGGAAGGGCTACACCTTC.

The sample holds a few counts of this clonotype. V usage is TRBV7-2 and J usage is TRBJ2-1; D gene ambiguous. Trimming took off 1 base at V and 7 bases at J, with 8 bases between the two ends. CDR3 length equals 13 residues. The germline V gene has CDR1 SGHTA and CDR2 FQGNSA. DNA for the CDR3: TGTGCCAGCAGCTTAGGGGGATGGAATGAGCAGTTCTTC. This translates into CASSLGGWNEQFF.

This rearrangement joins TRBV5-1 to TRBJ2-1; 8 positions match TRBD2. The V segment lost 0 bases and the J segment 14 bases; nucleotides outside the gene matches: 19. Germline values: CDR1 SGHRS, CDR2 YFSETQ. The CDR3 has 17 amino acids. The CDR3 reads CASSLEVVASGPPVEFF. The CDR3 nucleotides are TGCGCCAGCAGCTTGGAGGTCGTGGCTAGCGGGCCACCCGTTGAGTTCTTC.

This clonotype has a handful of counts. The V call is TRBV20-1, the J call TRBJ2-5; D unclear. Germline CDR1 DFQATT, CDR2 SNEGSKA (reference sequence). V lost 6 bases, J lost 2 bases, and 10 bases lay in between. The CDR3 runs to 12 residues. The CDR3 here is CSAQPSQETQYF. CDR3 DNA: TGCAGTGCCCAGCCCAGTCAAGAGACCCAGTACTTC.

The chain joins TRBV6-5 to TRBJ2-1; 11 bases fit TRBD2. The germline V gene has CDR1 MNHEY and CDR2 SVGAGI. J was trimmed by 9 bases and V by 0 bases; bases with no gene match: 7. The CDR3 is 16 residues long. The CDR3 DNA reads TGTGCCAGCAGTTACTCGTCTAGCGGGAGGATTGGTGAGCAGTTCTTC. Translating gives CASSYSSSGRIGEQFF.

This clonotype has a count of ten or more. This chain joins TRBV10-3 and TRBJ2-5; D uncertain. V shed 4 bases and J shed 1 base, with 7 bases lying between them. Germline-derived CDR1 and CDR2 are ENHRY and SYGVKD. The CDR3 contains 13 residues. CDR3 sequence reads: CAISGGIQETQYF. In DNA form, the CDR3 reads TGTGCCATCAGTGGCGGCATCCAAGAGACCCAGTACTTC.

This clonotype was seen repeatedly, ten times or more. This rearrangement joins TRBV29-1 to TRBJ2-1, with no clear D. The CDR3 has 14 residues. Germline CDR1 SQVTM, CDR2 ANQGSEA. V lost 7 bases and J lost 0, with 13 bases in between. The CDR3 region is CSAVRGPSYNEQFF. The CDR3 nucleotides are TGCAGCGCTGTGCGAGGACCCTCCTACAATGAGCAGTTCTTC.

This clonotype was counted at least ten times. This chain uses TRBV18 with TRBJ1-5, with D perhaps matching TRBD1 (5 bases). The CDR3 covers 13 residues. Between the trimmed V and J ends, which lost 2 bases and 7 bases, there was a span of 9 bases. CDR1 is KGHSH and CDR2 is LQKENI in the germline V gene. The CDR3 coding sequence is TGTGCCAGCTCACCAACGGGGCAGCAGCCCCAGCATTTT. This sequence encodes CASSPTGQQPQHF.

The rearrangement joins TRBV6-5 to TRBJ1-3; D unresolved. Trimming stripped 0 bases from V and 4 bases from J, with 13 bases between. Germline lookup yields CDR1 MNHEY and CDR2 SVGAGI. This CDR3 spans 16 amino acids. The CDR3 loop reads CASSYSIQDRGNTIYF. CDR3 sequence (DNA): TGTGCCAGCAGTTACTCGATCCAGGACCGAGGAAACACCATATATTTT.